This is a list of T cell receptor beta chains from one sample in a study of blood T cell repertoires in COVID-19. Assay: immunoSEQ multiplex PCR; the TCRdb copy retains only in-frame clones and omits some. The table records about 180,000 clones, approximately 85% of them present only once. The sample comprised PBMCs or T cells enriched from blood (not recorded which). All receptors come from a man aged 35 to 55 who had recovered from COVID-19. Both conserved end residues are part of each CDR3. The D gene is left open where the match is weak. Rows give clone size only sometimes, using once, few, many, or a class for an expanded clone.

j_call | v_call | clone_size | d_call | cdr3_aa | cdr3_nt
TRBJ2-2 | TRBV5-6 | - | - | CASTFPATSGELFF | TGTGCCAGCACCTTCCCTGCAACAAGCGGGGAGCTGTTTTTT
TRBJ1-2 | TRBV29-1 | once | TRBD1 | CSVREQGADTSYGYTF | TGCAGCGTGCGCGAACAGGGGGCGGATACCTCGTATGGCTACACCTTC
TRBJ1-1 | TRBV7-9 | - | - | CASSLGGGGFDLEAFF | TGTGCCAGCAGCTTAGGTGGCGGGGGGTTCGACCTTGAAGCTTTCTTT
TRBJ1-2 | TRBV15 | - | - | CATSPRTGTSGYTF | TGTGCCACCAGCCCCCGGACTGGGACAAGCGGCTACACCTTC
TRBJ2-7 | TRBV4-1 | - | - | CASSQEWASYEQYF | TGCGCCAGCAGCCAAGAGTGGGCCTCCTACGAGCAGTACTTC
TRBJ1-4 | TRBV30 | medium-sized | - | CACSGDESTNEKLFF | TGTGCCTGTTCAGGGGATGAGTCGACTAATGAAAAACTGTTTTTT
TRBJ2-7 | TRBV5-4 | - | - | CASSLAGGQTNEQYF | TGTGCCAGCAGCTTGGCCGGGGGACAGACCAACGAGCAGTACTTC
TRBJ1-3 | TRBV5-6 | - | - | CASSFGSSGNTIYF | TGTGCCAGCAGCTTTGGTAGCTCTGGAAACACCATATATTTT
TRBJ1-1 | TRBV27 | once | - | CASSLGSNTEAFF | TGTGCCAGCAGTTTAGGCTCGAACACTGAAGCTTTCTTT
TRBJ2-2 | TRBV2 | - | TRBD1 | CASSWSGTGGTGELFF | TGTGCCAGCAGTTGGTCCGGGACAGGGGGCACCGGGGAGCTGTTTTTT
TRBJ1-5 | TRBV2 | - | - | CASRRRVGNQPQHF | TGTGCCAGCCGACGCCGGGTTGGCAATCAGCCCCAGCATTTT
TRBJ2-1 | TRBV4-2 | once | - | CASSQPRSYNEQFF | TGTGCCAGCAGCCAACCGCGGAGCTACAATGAGCAGTTCTTC
TRBJ2-3 | TRBV19 | few | - | CASSIGRRGRGDTQYF | TGTGCCAGTAGTATTGGGAGGCGGGGGCGAGGAGATACGCAGTATTTT
TRBJ1-1 | TRBV27 | - | - | CASRVGVWANTEAFF | TGTGCCAGCAGGGTCGGCGTTTGGGCGAACACTGAAGCTTTCTTT
TRBJ1-2 | TRBV3-1/TRBV3-2 | - | TRBD1 | CASSQEGQGHYGYTF | TGTGCCAGCAGCCAAGAGGGACAGGGTCACTATGGCTACACCTTC
TRBJ1-1 | TRBV30 | once | TRBD1 | CAWRQGSITEAFF | TGTGCCTGGAGACAGGGGAGTATCACTGAAGCTTTCTTT
TRBJ2-3 | TRBV11-2 | - | - | CASSEDWGDTQYF | TGTGCCAGCAGCGAGGATTGGGGCGATACGCAGTATTTT
TRBJ2-1 | TRBV27 | - | - | CASSLGVYNEQFF | TGTGCCAGCAGTTTGGGAGTATACAATGAGCAGTTCTTC
TRBJ2-1 | TRBV5-1 | - | TRBD2 | CASSVSGTSYNEQFF | TGCGCCAGCAGCGTGAGCGGGACGTCCTACAATGAGCAGTTCTTC
TRBJ1-6 | TRBV2 | - | TRBD1 | CASVGTVNSPLHF | TGTGCCAGCGTAGGGACAGTAAATTCACCCCTCCACTTT
TRBJ1-6 | TRBV27 | once | - | CASSTPTPLGGSPLHF | TGTGCCAGCAGTACCCCCACCCCACTCGGCGGTTCACCCCTCCACTTT
TRBJ2-7 | TRBV11-3 | - | TRBD2 | CASSLGGGRAYEQYF | TGTGCCAGCAGCTTGGGGGGTGGGAGGGCCTACGAGCAGTACTTC
TRBJ2-3 | TRBV11-3 | - | - | CASSYLGADTQYF | TGTGCCAGCAGCTACCTAGGCGCAGATACGCAGTATTTT
TRBJ2-6 | TRBV7-9 | - | - | CASSLSSGANVLTF | TGTGCCAGCAGCCTAAGCTCTGGGGCCAACGTCCTGACTTTC
TRBJ1-2 | TRBV28 | - | TRBD1 | CASSSHRGQYGYTF | TGTGCCAGCAGTTCTCACAGGGGGCAGTATGGCTACACCTTC
TRBJ1-5 | TRBV5-6 | few | - | CASSLGRRGQPQHF | TGTGCCAGCAGCTTGGGCAGGAGGGGACAGCCCCAGCATTTT